This T cell receptor (beta chain) was obtained from a study of cytomegalovirus exposure and HLA in healthy donors. The CDR3 runs to 16 residues. From germline, CDR1 is MNHNS and CDR2 SASEGT. The V segment lost 0 bases and the J segment 8 bases; nucleotides outside the gene matches: 7. PCR involved 60 Vbeta and 13 Jbeta primers. Assay used: immunoSEQ multiplex PCR; TCRdb lists only in-frame clones, some missing. The sample records approximately 220,000 clones, less than 85% being singletons. Sequenced sample: PBMCs. The TCR was taken from a man between 18 and 29 years old in good health and CMV-seronegative. The chain uses TRBV6-1 and TRBJ2-1; TRBD1 aligns across 10 bases. Here the CDR3 reads CASSEAGTGVGDEQFF. The CDR3 DNA sequence: TGTGCCAGCAGTGAAGCTGGGACAGGGGTTGGCGATGAGCAGTTCTTC.